The count of the clone carrying this T cell receptor (beta chain) is one. CDR1 and CDR2 from the germline V gene are DFQATT and SNEGSKA (reference sequence). CDR3 length: 17 residues. Deletions cut 0 bases from V and 0 bases from J, with 17 bases between. Each sample used at least 6.5 million PBMCs. These data originate in a study of blood T cells in healthy people across ages. About the research overall: Template switching picked up about one barcoded beta molecule for each two T cells.

With a J-beta primer mix and a sample-barcoded 5' primer, a second PCR ran about 7 to 12 cycles. Sequencing of every sample gave 3 million or more CDR3-containing paired-end reads. MiXCR, run by TCRdb on the 5' RACE reads, gives a single entry per CDR3 protein. Here the sample spans about 1.4 million distinct CDR3 sequences, roughly 60% being singletons. This sequence originates from a man aged 18 to 29 in good health. The chain carries TRBV20-1 and TRBJ1-1, with D possibly matching TRBD1 (5 bases). The sample taken for sequencing was blood. The CDR3, as DNA: TGCAGTGCTAGAGATACGGCAGGGAGGGCCTTGAACACTGAAGCTTTCTTT. Its translation: CSARDTAGRALNTEAFF.